This TCR beta chain was recovered during a study of technical replicates of blood from a handful of donors. CDR3 size: 14 residues. Germline V gene data show CDR1 as SGHDT and CDR2 as YYEEEE. V was pared by 6 bases and J by 6 bases, with 8 bases of the junction left unmatched. TCRdb's table, derived via immunoSEQ multiplex PCR, lists solely in-frame clones and lacks some. The sample yields approximately 88,000 clones, roughly 93% seen once. The V and J genes are TRBV5-6 and TRBJ2-3, with 9 positions matching TRBD1. The sample was T cells isolated from PBMCs. The receptor's source is a human donor in good health. CDR3 protein: CASTQQGAGDTQYF. The CDR3 coding sequence is TGTGCCAGCACTCAACAGGGGGCGGGTGATACGCAGTATTTT.